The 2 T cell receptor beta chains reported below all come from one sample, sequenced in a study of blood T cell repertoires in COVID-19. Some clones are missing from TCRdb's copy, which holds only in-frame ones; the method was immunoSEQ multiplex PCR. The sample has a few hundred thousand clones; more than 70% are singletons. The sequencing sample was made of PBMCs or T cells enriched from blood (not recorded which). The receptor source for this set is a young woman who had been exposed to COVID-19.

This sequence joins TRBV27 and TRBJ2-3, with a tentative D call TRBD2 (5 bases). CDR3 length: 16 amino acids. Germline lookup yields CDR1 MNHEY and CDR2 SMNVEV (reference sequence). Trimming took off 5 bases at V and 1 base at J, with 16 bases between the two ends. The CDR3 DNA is TGTGCCAGCAGTCCACTTGGACTGTTTGGCACAGATACGCAGTATTTT. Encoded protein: CASSPLGLFGTDTQYF.

The CDR3 loop is CASSGTYEAFF. The CDR3, as DNA: TGTGCCAGCAGCGGGACATATGAAGCTTTCTTT. The chain has TRBV28 and TRBJ1-1; D possibly corresponds to TRBD1 (6 bases). In germline, CDR1 is MDHEN, CDR2 SYDVKM. The CDR3 is 11 amino acids. V was pared by 6 bases and J by 7 bases, with 9 bases between.